This T cell receptor beta chain was retrieved from a study of OX40 agonist ivuxolimab in advanced cancers. Measured with immunoSEQ multiplex PCR; TCRdb has only the in-frame clones, and not every one. Seen here are roughly 10,000 clones, over 65% observed once, and the top ten hold approximately 24%. In germline, CDR1 is SGHVS, CDR2 FNYEAQ. V was pared by 6 bases and J by 10 bases, with 10 bases between. The CDR3 runs 11 residues. The chain couples TRBV7-6 to TRBJ2-1, with D hard to call. Sample: CD4+ or CD8+ T cells sorted from blood, taken in a trial of the OX40 agonist ivuxolimab. The sequence was obtained from an adult with an advanced solid tumor such as melanoma, head and neck, liver or kidney cancer. As DNA, the CDR3 is TGTGCCAGCAGTCGGTTCGGGGAGCAGTTCTTC. Translation: CASSRFGEQFF.